This T cell receptor beta chain was sequenced during a study of OX40 agonist ivuxolimab in advanced cancers. In the study overall: Patients' therapy was ivuxolimab, an antibody that acts as an agonist of OX40 (CD134). Eligibility admitted prior anti-PD-1, anti-PD-L1 or anti-CTLA-4 therapy; 40% had some. Study-wide findings and caveats: Determination of antigen specificity was not performed for the expanded peripheral T cells.

About this clone: Its specificity is not known.

Trimming removed 0 bases from V and 2 bases from J, with 12 bases in between. The length of the CDR3 is 16 residues. Looked up from germline, CDR1 is SGHRS and CDR2 is YFSETQ. Using immunoSEQ multiplex PCR, the repertoire was profiled, and TCRdb retains in-frame clones only, with some absent. Here the sample spans more than 80,000 clones, roughly nine tenths being singletons. This chain joins TRBV5-1 and TRBJ2-4, with D possibly being TRBD1 (6 bases). This TCR was recovered from an adult with an advanced solid tumor such as melanoma, head and neck, liver or kidney cancer. Source: CD4+ or CD8+ T cells sorted from blood, taken in a trial of the OX40 agonist ivuxolimab. CDR3 in amino acids: CASSLDRVSPKNIQYF. The CDR3 DNA is TGCGCCAGCAGCTTGGACAGGGTTAGCCCCAAAAACATTCAGTACTTC.